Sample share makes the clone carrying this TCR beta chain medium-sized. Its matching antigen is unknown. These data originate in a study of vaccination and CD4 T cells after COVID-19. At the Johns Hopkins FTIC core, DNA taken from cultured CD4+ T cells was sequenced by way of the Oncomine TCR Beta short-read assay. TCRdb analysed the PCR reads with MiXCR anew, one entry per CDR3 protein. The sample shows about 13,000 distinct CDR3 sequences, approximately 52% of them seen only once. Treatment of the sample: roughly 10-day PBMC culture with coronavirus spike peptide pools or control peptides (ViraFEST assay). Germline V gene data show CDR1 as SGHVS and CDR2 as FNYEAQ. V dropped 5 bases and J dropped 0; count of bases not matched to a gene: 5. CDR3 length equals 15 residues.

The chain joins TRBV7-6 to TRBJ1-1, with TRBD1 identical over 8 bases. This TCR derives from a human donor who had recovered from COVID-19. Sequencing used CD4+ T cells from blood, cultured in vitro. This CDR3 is CASSPRTGMNTEAFF. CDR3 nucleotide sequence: TGTGCCAGCAGCCCTAGGACAGGGATGAACACTGAAGCTTTCTTT.